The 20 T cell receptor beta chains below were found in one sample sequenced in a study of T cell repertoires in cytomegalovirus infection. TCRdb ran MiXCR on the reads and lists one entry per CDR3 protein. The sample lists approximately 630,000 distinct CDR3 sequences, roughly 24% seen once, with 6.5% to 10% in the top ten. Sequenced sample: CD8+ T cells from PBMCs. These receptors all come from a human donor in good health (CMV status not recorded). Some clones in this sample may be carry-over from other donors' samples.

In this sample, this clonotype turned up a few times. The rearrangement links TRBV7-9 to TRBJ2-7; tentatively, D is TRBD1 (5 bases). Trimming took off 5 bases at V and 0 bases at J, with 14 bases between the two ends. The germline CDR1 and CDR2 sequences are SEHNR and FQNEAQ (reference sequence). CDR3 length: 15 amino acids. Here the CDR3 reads CASSPRWTHSYEQYF. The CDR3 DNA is TGTGCCAGCAGCCCCCGATGGACACACTCCTACGAGCAGTACTTC.

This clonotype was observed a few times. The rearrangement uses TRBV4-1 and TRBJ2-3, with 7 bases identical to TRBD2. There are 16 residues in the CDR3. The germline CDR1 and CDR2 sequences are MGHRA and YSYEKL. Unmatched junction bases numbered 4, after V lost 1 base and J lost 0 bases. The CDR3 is CASSQVGGFSTDTQYF. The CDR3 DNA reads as TGCGCCAGCAGCCAAGTCGGGGGGTTCAGCACAGATACGCAGTATTTT.

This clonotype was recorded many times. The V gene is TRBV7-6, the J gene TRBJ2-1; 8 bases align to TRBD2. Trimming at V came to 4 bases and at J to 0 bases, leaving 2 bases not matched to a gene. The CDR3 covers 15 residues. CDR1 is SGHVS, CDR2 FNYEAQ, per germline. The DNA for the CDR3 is TGTGCCAGCAGCTCCGGGACTAGCTCCTACAATGAGCAGTTCTTC. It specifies CASSSGTSSYNEQFF.

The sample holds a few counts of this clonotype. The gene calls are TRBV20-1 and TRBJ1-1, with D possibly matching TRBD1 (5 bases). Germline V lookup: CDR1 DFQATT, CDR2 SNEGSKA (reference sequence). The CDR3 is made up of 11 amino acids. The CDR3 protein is CSFPDSTEAFF. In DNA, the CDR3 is TGCTCCTTTCCCGACAGCACTGAAGCTTTCTTT.

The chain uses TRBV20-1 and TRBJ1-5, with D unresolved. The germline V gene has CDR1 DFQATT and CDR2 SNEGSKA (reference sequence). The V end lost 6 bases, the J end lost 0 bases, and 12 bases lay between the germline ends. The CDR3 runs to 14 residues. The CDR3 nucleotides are TGCAGTGCCCGAAGGGAGTTTAGCAATCAGCCCCAGCATTTT. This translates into CSARREFSNQPQHF.

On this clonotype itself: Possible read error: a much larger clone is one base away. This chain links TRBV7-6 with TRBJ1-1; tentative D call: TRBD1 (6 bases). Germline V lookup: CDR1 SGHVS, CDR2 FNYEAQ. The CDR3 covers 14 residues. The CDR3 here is CASSLGRGRTEACF. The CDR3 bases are TGTGCCAGCAGCTTAGGCAGGGGACGCACTGAAGCTTGCTTT. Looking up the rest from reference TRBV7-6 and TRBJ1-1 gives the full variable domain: GAGVSQSPRYKVTKRGQDVALRCDPISGHVSLYWYRQALGQGPEFLTYFNYEAQQDKSGLPNDRFSAERPEGSISTLTIQRTEQRDSAMYRCASSLGRGRTEACFGQGTRLTVV.

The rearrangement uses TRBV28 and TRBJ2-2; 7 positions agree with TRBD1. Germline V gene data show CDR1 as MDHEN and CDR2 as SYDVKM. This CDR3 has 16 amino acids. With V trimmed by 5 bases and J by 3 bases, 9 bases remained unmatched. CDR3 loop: CASSTTGVGDTGELFF. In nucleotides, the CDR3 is TGTGCCAGCAGTACCACAGGGGTAGGGGACACCGGGGAGCTGTTTTTT.

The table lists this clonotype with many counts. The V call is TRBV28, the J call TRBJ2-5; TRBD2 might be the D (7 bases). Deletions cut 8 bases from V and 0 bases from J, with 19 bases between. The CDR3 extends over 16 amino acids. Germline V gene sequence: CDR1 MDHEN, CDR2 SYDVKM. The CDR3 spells CASWGGRDPYQETQYF. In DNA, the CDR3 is TGTGCCAGCTGGGGGGGGCGGGACCCGTACCAAGAGACCCAGTACTTC.

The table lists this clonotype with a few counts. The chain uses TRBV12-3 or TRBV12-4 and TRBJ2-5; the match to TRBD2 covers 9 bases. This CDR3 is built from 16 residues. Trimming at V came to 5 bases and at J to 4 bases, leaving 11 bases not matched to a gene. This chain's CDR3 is CASSAGGGGAGETQYF. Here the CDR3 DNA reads TGTGCCAGCAGTGCCGGAGGCGGGGGGGCCGGAGAGACCCAGTACTTC.

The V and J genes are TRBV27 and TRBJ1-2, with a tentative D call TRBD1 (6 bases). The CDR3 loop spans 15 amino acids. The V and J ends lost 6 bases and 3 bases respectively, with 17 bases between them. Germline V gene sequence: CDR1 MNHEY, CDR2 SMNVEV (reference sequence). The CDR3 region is CASSVYRVSHYGYTF. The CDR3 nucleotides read TGTGCCAGCAGCGTATACAGGGTTTCCCACTATGGCTACACCTTC.

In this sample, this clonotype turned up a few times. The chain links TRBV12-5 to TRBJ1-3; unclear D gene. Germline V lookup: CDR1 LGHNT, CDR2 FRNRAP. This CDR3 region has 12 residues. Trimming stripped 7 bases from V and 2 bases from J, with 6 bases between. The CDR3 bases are TGTGCTAGTGCCGAAGCTGGAAACACCATATATTTT. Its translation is CASAEAGNTIYF.

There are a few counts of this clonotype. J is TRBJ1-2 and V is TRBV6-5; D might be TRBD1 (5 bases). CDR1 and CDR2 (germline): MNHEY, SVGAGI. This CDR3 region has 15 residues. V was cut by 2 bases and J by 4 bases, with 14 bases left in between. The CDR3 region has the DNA TGTGCCAGCAGTTACGGGGGGTCGAGCGGCTATGGCTACACCTTC. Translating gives CASSYGGSSGYGYTF.

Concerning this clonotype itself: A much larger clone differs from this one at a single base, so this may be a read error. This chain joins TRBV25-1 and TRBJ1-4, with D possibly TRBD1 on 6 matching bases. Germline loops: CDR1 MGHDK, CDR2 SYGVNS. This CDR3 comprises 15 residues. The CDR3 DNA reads TGTGTCAGCAGTCGGAAAGGGGGGCTTGGAGAAAAACTGTTTTTT. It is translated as CVSSRKGGLGEKLFF.

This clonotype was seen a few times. CDR3 sequence reads: CASSFNRVMDEQFF. CDR3 nucleotide sequence: TGTGCCAGCAGCTTTAACAGGGTTATGGATGAGCAGTTCTTC. This chain links TRBV7-2 with TRBJ2-1, with D perhaps matching TRBD1 (6 bases). Trimming cost V 3 bases and J 8 bases, with 14 bases left between them. This CDR3 has 14 amino acids. CDR1 is SGHTA and CDR2 is FQGNSA in the germline V gene. Together with reference TRBV7-2 and TRBJ2-1, the CDR3 gives the full variable domain: GAGVSQSPSNKVTEKGKDVELRCDPISGHTALYWYRQSLGQGLEFLIYFQGNSAPDKSGLPSDRFSAERTGGSVSTLTIQRTQQEDSAVYLCASSFNRVMDEQFFGPGTRLTVL.

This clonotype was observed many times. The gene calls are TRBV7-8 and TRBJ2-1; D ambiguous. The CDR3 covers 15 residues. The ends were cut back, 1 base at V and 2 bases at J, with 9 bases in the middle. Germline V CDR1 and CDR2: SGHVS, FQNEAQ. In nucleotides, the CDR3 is TGTGCCAGCAGCTTAGAGCCAGAGACCTACAATGAGCAGTTCTTC. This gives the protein CASSLEPETYNEQFF.

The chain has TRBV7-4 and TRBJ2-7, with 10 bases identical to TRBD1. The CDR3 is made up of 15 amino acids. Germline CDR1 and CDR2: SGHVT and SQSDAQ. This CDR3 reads CANSSGQGHSYEQYV. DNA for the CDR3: TGTGCCAACAGCTCGGGACAGGGGCACTCCTACGAGCAGTACGTC.

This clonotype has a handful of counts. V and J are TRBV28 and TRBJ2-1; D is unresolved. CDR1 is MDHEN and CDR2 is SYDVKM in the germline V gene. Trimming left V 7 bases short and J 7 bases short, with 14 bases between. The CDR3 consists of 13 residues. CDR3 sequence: CASNSMRANEQFF. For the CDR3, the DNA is TGTGCCAGCAATTCTATGCGAGCTAATGAGCAGTTCTTC.

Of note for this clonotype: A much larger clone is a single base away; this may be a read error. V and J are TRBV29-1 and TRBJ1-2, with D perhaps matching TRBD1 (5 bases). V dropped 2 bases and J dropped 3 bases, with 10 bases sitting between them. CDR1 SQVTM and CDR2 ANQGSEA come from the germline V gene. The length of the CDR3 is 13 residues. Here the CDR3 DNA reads TGCAGCGTTGAATTGGTAGGGGACTATGGCTACACCTTC. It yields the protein CSVELVGDYGYTF.

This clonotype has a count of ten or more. DNA for the CDR3: TGTGCCAGCAGTTTGACCGGGAGGCCCTACGAGCAGTACTTC. This codes for CASSLTGRPYEQYF. The J gene is TRBJ2-7, the V gene TRBV12-3 or TRBV12-4; 7 nucleotides line up with TRBD2. V dropped 3 bases and J dropped 2; count of bases not matched to a gene: 4. CDR3 length: 14 residues.

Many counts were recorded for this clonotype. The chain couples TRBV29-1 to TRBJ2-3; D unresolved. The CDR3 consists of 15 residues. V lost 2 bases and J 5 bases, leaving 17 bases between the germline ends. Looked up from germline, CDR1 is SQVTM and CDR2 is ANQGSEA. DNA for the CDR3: TGCAGCGTTGAACCTCGGAAGGGCGAAGAAGATACGCAGTATTTT. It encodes CSVEPRKGEEDTQYF.